The T cell receptor (beta chain) under discussion was sequenced for a study of Ad26.COV2.S vaccination and SARS-CoV-2 variants. This CDR3 is 15 amino acids long. Per the germline V gene, CDR1 is GTSNPN and CDR2 is SVGIG (reference sequence). V was shortened by 2 bases and J by 3 bases, with 17 bases between the two germline ends. Assay: immunoSEQ multiplex PCR; the TCRdb copy retains only in-frame clones and omits some. The sample lists around 400,000 clones, about four fifths occurring once. Treatment here: around 19 received Ad26.COV2.S at low or high dose, single or two shots; about 5 received placebo; per-sample allocation not given. Samples analyzed were those drawn on day 63 after the first vaccine or placebo injection.

The clonotype was recovered from a person between 18 and 65 years old who received the Ad26.COV2.S COVID-19 vaccine or a placebo. V and J are TRBV30 and TRBJ2-7, with D perhaps matching TRBD1 or TRBD2 (6 bases each). Sequencing was performed on peripheral blood, taken in a trial of Ad26.COV2.S vaccine versus placebo. CDR3 protein: CAWSITRRGHYEQYF. The CDR3 bases are TGTGCCTGGAGTATTACACGGAGGGGACACTACGAGCAGTACTTC. The full variable domain, with the rest looked up from reference TRBV30 and TRBJ2-7, is SQTIHQWPATLVQPVGSPLSLECTVEGTSNPNLYWYRQAAGRGLQLLFYSVGIGQISSEVPQNLSASRPQDRQFILSSKKLLLSDSGFYLCAWSITRRGHYEQYFGPGTRLTVT.